This T cell receptor beta chain was sequenced in a study of cytomegalovirus exposure and HLA in healthy donors. V lost 1 base and J 6 bases, leaving 15 bases between the germline ends. The CDR3 length is 15 residues. Germline CDR1 is LNHDA and CDR2 is SQIVND (reference sequence). Study-level findings and limits: There were about 160 TCR beta chains listed as cytomegalovirus-associated. Other equally common chains were less clonally expanded than HLA-associated TCR beta chains, a later analysis showed. Excluded were some V segments that proved indistinguishable, including TRBV6-2 and TRBV6-3.

This clone appeared once. Its antigen is not known. Researchers ran the PCR with 60 Vbeta and 13 Jbeta primers. The table came from immunoSEQ multiplex PCR; TCRdb's copy has only in-frame clones and leaves some out. This table has roughly 230,000 clones, just under 80% appearing once. The TCR comes from a boy younger than 18 in good health and CMV-seronegative. The chain carries TRBV19 and TRBJ1-2, with D possibly being TRBD1 (6 bases). The source material was PBMCs. CDR3 sequence reads: CASSIGRQVSNGYTF. The CDR3 DNA reads as TGTGCCAGTAGTATAGGCAGACAGGTTTCGAATGGCTACACCTTC. Drawing the rest from reference TRBV19 and TRBJ1-2, the complete variable domain is DGGITQSPKYLFRKEGQNVTLSCEQNLNHDAMYWYRQDPGQGLRLIYYSQIVNDFQKGDIAEGYSVSREKKESFPLTVTSAQKNPTAFYLCASSIGRQVSNGYTFGSGTRLTVV.